What follows describes a single T cell receptor beta chain. The sample comes from a study of blood T cell repertoires in COVID-19. For the study at large: Acute-phase and convalescent COVID-19 samples originated in the United States, Italy and Spain.

The length of the CDR3 is 14 residues. Germline V lookup: CDR1 WSHSY, CDR2 SAAADI. V shed 4 bases and J shed 1 base, with 11 bases lying between them. Profiled with immunoSEQ multiplex PCR; TCRdb holds only in-frame clones, not every one. This sample has approximately 350,000 clones, with 70% to 90% found just once. This sequence originates from a woman in her sixties with COVID-19, enrolled during active disease. The V and J genes are TRBV10-2 and TRBJ2-7; D is perhaps TRBD2 (5 bases). The sequenced sample consisted of peripheral blood. The CDR3 region has the DNA TGCGCCAGCAGTGTCCGGACTCGTTCCTACGAGCAGTACTTC. It yields the protein CASSVRTRSYEQYF.